This T cell receptor beta chain was recorded in a study of technical replicates of blood from four donors. This CDR3 region has 13 residues. Per the germline V gene, CDR1 is LNHDA and CDR2 is SQIVND (reference sequence). V was cut by 7 bases and J by 0 bases, with 8 bases left in between. Clones were sequenced by immunoSEQ multiplex PCR, and TCRdb holds only the in-frame ones, with some missing. The table shows about 97,000 clones, with just over 95% occurring only once. Sequenced input: T cells isolated from PBMCs. The chain couples TRBV19 to TRBJ2-3; a possible D gene is TRBD2 (5 bases). This TCR derives from a human donor in good health. CDR3 sequence reads: CASTGSSTDTQYF. The DNA of the CDR3 is TGTGCCAGTACGGGGTCTAGCACAGATACGCAGTATTTT.